This T cell receptor (beta chain) appears in the sequencing data of a study of beta chain features in type 1 diabetes. Study-level results: Moderate yet significant TCRB CDR3 shortening was seen in Type 1 diabetes patients in all four CD4+ subsets. Shorter templates might be favored by PCR, equally in patients and controls. Any HLA type influence on TCRB rearrangement was left unresolved here.

There are a few counts of this clone. Its specificity is unknown. Germline V gene data show CDR1 as SGDLS and CDR2 as YYNGEE. This CDR3 spans 11 amino acids. The V end was cut by 4 bases, the J end by 5 bases, with 6 bases between. The whole isolated RNA underwent reverse transcription, so sequencing captured expressed TCRB transcripts. The assay was immunoSEQ multiplex PCR, and TCRdb's table has in-frame clones only and misses some. Of around 280,000 clones listed, approximately 8% are singletons. Populations isolated by sorting all had purity greater than 95%. The sequenced sample was central memory CD4+ T cells from blood. The chain uses TRBV9 and TRBJ2-5; D remains unclear. The sequence derives from a woman under 30 in good health. The DNA of the CDR3 is TGTGCCAGCAGCACCGGGGAGACCCAGTACTTC. It encodes CASSTGETQYF.